This is a list of T cell receptor beta chains from one sample in a study of post-analysis software for immune sequencing data. Each CDR3 protein gets one entry after TCRdb re-called the PCR reads with MiXCR. The sample carries 650,000 to 850,000 distinct CDR3 sequences, approximately 53% recorded once. What was sequenced was blood. These receptors were taken from a girl under 18 with multiple sclerosis. Both conserved end residues are trimmed from each CDR3. Fields, in order: J gene, V gene, CDR3 protein.

TRBJ1-1 | TRBV6-6 | ASSSLKGRNTEAF
TRBJ2-1 | TRBV2 | ASPNPGTGYNEQF
TRBJ2-1 | TRBV20-1 | SATTSGSPEQF
TRBJ1-2 | TRBV5-1 | ASSPGQGGKNYGYT
TRBJ1-4 | TRBV7-6 | ASSRRTAIGPNEKLF
TRBJ2-7 | TRBV29-1 | SVEDRRGYEQY
TRBJ2-1 | TRBV5-1 | ASSWAVDEQF
TRBJ1-2 | TRBV5-1 | ASSLEPYNYGYT
TRBJ1-2 | TRBV12-3/TRBV12-4 | ASSLDWGYGYT
TRBJ2-7 | TRBV20-1 | SARDSRTSGRSYEQY
TRBJ2-7 | TRBV29-1 | SVESGRVGEQY
TRBJ2-7 | TRBV7-9 | ASSLGTRRNEQY
TRBJ1-2 | TRBV15 | ATNSLQGAMVYGYT
TRBJ1-2 | TRBV2 | ARGHLNYGYT
TRBJ2-5 | TRBV3-1 | ASSHSGRTHNEQY
TRBJ2-1 | TRBV29-1 | SVQRGSYNEQF
TRBJ2-5 | TRBV5-6 | ASSPREGRKTQY
. | TRBV7-9 | ASSSWRTNEQF
TRBJ2-1 | TRBV20-1 | SAILAGGPPEQF
TRBJ2-7 | TRBV7-8 | ASSLASSGGREQY
TRBJ2-7 | TRBV27 | ASSLSGSDLSYEQY
TRBJ2-1 | TRBV5-1 | ASSIRGSNEQF
TRBJ1-5 | TRBV12-5 | ASVGMGELTQH
TRBJ1-1 | TRBV11-2 | ASSARQPHTEAF